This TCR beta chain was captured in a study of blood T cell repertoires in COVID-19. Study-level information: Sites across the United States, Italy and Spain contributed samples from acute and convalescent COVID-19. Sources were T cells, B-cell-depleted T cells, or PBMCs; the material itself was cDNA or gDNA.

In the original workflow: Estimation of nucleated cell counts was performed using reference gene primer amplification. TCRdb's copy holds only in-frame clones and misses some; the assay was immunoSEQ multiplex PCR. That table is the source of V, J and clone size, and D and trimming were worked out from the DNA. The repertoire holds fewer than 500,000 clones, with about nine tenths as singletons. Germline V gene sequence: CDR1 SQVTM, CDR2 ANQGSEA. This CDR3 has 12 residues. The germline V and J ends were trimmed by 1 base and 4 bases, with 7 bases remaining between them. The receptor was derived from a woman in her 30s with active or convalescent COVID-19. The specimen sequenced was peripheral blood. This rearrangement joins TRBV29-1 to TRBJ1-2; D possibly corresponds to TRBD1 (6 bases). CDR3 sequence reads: CSVEGTAYGYTF. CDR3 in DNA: TGCAGCGTTGAAGGGACAGCCTATGGCTACACCTTC.